This T cell receptor beta chain was captured by sequencing in a study of T-cell memory formation after mild COVID-19. Study-level background: In these data, TCR clusters were largely donor specific. Findings and caveats of the study: Some clones that responded turned up in pre-infection memory, which suggests that cross-reactive memory joined in. Of the contracting clones, CD4+ ones lay mainly in CM and EM, and CD8+ ones in EMRA.

This CDR3 has 14 residues. Looked up from germline, CDR1 is DFQATT and CDR2 is SNEGSKA (reference sequence). V lost 7 bases to trimming and J lost 6 bases; unmatched junction nucleotides: 6. A remark on this clonotype: The antigen is undetermined.

With constant-segment primers, 5'RACE yielded cDNA libraries of TCR alpha and TCR beta that carried sample barcodes and UMIs. TCRdb reanalysed the 5' RACE reads using MiXCR and keeps one entry per CDR3 protein. Among roughly 600,000 distinct CDR3 sequences listed, roughly 18% were seen once. The clonotype was recovered from an adult woman who had mild COVID-19 (a few samples of this study predate the infection). Cell type and time point are not known. The sequencing sample was made of PBMCs or a T cell subset sorted from them (not recorded which). This sequence joins TRBV20-1 and TRBJ2-3; 14 positions match TRBD2. The CDR3, as DNA: TGCAGTGGCACGACTAGCGGGAGGGAGGATACGCAGTATTTT. Amino acid sequence: CSGTTSGREDTQYF.